Listed here are 13 T cell receptor beta chains from one sample, sequenced in a study of human thymus T cells. The method was immunoSEQ multiplex PCR; TCRdb's version includes in-frame clones alone and lacks a portion of them. The table includes 46,000 or so clones, over 90% detected once. The sequencing sample was made of blood. All receptors derive from a girl under three years old with a congenital heart defect but otherwise immunologically healthy.

The chain is built from TRBV5-5 and TRBJ2-7, with D maybe TRBD1 (6 bases). CDR1 and CDR2 (germline): SGHKS, YYEKEE (reference sequence). The CDR3 spans 16 residues. V was shortened by 1 base and J by 2 bases, with 16 bases between the two germline ends. The CDR3 region is CASSLWSTGNTYEQYF. The DNA of the CDR3 is TGTGCCAGCAGCTTGTGGTCGACAGGAAACACCTACGAGCAGTACTTC.

V gene TRBV19 combines with J gene TRBJ1-1, with D perhaps matching TRBD1 (5 bases). The CDR3 runs to 17 residues. The V end was cut by 5 bases, the J end by 4 bases, with 23 bases between. CDR1 is LNHDA and CDR2 is SQIVND in the germline V gene (reference sequence). In nucleotides, the CDR3 is TGTGCCAGTAGTGAAGAGGGTCTGACAGTGTTTGGCACTGAAGCTTTCTTT. Translated: CASSEEGLTVFGTEAFF.

The V and J genes are TRBV27 and TRBJ2-1; TRBD2 agrees at 16 bases. Trimming removed 5 bases from V and 7 bases from J; junction bases left unmatched: 17. Germline V gene sequence: CDR1 MNHEY, CDR2 SMNVEV (reference sequence). This CDR3 spans 20 amino acids. The CDR3 loop is CASSPYRSGLAGGPSNEQFF. CDR3 DNA sequence: TGTGCCAGCAGTCCCTATCGATCGGGACTAGCGGGAGGGCCCTCAAATGAGCAGTTCTTC.

The chain combines TRBV4-3 with TRBJ1-2; D uncertain. This CDR3 region has 15 residues. Germline CDR1 reads LGHNA; CDR2 reads YSLEER. V gave up 0 bases and J gave up 8 bases, with 16 bases separating them. This CDR3 is CASSQDLLGYEGYTF. DNA for the CDR3: TGCGCCAGCAGCCAAGATCTTCTGGGGTACGAAGGCTACACCTTC.

The rearrangement joins TRBV5-1 to TRBJ1-2; 8 nucleotides match TRBD1. CDR3 length: 14 amino acids. Germline-derived CDR1 and CDR2 are SGHRS and YFSETQ. V trimming: 3 bases; J trimming: 7 bases; junction bases outside the gene matches: 8. In DNA, the CDR3 is TGCGCCAGCAGCTCCGGACAGGGATGGAGTGGCTACACCTTC. It yields the protein CASSSGQGWSGYTF.

The chain links TRBV19 to TRBJ2-7; perhaps D is TRBD1 or TRBD2 (5 bases each). Germline V CDR1 and CDR2: LNHDA, SQIVND (reference sequence). This CDR3 comprises 12 residues. CDR3 in DNA: TGTGAGGAGGCAGGGTCCAGCTACGAGCAGTACTTC. Protein: CEEAGSSYEQYF.

This chain joins TRBV6-5 and TRBJ2-7, with a tentative D call TRBD2 (5 bases). The CDR3 consists of 12 residues. V lost 8 bases and J 1 base, leaving 9 bases between the germline ends. Germline CDR1 is MNHEY and CDR2 is SVGAGI. The DNA for the CDR3 is TGTGCCAGCGGAAGCGGATCCTACGAGCAGTACTTC. Translation gives CASGSGSYEQYF.

The chain links TRBV5-4 to TRBJ2-5; a weak D match, TRBD2 (5 bases). V lost 4 bases and J 5 bases, leaving 12 bases between the germline ends. Germline-derived CDR1 and CDR2 are SGHNT and YYREEE (reference sequence). This CDR3 region has 13 residues. CDR3 nucleotide sequence: TGTGCCAGCAGCCCGGGGTTAGGGGAGACCCAGTACTTC. Protein: CASSPGLGETQYF. The variable domain in full, completed from reference TRBV5-4 and TRBJ2-5, reads ETGVTQSPTHLIKTRGQQVTLRCSSQSGHNTVSWYQQALGQGPQFIFQYYREEENGRGNFPPRFSGLQFPNYSSELNVNALELDDSALYLCASSPGLGETQYFGPGTRLLVL.

The genes are TRBV7-9 and TRBJ2-5; 7 bases map to TRBD1. J gave up 2 bases and V 1 base, and 7 bases lay outside the gene matches. Germline assignment: CDR1 SEHNR and CDR2 FQNEAQ (reference sequence). The length of the CDR3 is 16 residues. The CDR3 spells CASSLVWDRLQETQYF. The CDR3 DNA is TGTGCCAGCAGCTTAGTATGGGACAGACTTCAAGAGACCCAGTACTTC.

CDR3 region: CASSFFRSYNEQFF. The CDR3, as DNA: TGTGCCAGCAGTTTTTTCCGGTCCTACAATGAGCAGTTCTTC. The rearrangement joins TRBV28 to TRBJ2-1; D not certain. Germline V gives CDR1 MDHEN, CDR2 SYDVKM. The CDR3 runs 14 residues. The germline V and J ends were trimmed by 3 bases and 1 base, with 7 bases remaining between them.

This sequence joins TRBV19 and TRBJ1-5, with TRBD1 identical over 9 bases. In germline, CDR1 is LNHDA, CDR2 SQIVND (reference sequence). Trimming took 6 bases from V and 7 from J; bases not matched to a gene: 10. This CDR3 spans 15 amino acids. CDR3: CASRSQGARDQPQHF. The DNA for the CDR3 is TGTGCCAGTAGATCACAGGGGGCGCGGGACCAGCCCCAGCATTTT.

The CDR3 protein is CASSIRGFDTGELFF. The CDR3 DNA reads TGTGCCAGTAGTATTCGCGGATTCGACACCGGGGAGCTGTTTTTT. The gene calls are TRBV19 and TRBJ2-2, with D unclear. Germline CDR1 is LNHDA and CDR2 is SQIVND (reference sequence). The germline V and J ends were trimmed by 3 bases and 3 bases, with 11 bases remaining between them. The CDR3 is 15 amino acids.

This rearrangement joins TRBV4-1 to TRBJ2-7, with 7 positions matching TRBD1. Germline-derived CDR1 and CDR2 are MGHRA and YSYEKL. This CDR3 has 18 residues. The J segment lost 0 bases and the V segment lost 4 bases, leaving 15 bases of the junction unmatched. This CDR3 reads CASSRYPRDSFSSYEQYF. DNA for the CDR3: TGCGCCAGCAGCCGATATCCTAGGGACAGTTTCAGCTCCTACGAGCAGTACTTC.